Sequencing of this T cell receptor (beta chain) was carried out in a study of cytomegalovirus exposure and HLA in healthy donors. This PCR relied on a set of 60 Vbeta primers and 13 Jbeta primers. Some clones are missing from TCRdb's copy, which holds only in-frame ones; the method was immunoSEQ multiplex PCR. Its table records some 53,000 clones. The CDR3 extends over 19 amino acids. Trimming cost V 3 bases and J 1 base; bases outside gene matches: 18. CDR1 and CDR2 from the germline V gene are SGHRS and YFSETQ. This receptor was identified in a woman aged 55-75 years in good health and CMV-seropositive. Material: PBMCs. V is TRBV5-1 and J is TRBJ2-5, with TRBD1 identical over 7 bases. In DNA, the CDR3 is TGCGCCAGCAGCTCAGATGGGACAGCCCCCCCGGGGCCCCAAGAGACCCAGTACTTC. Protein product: CASSSDGTAPPGPQETQYF.